This T cell receptor beta chain appears in the sequencing data of a study of brain T cells in children with intractable seizures. Sequencing used immunoSEQ multiplex PCR; TCRdb keeps in-frame clones, though not all of them. The data contain 340,000 or so clones, roughly 92% of them singletons. Time point of the sample: blood from clinic visit 5 months post-surgery; TSC patient then seizure free. The sample consisted of peripheral blood, taken approximately 5 months after surgery. The sequence came from a boy younger than two with tuberous sclerosis and intractable seizures.

The CDR3 sequence is CASSTFTGTDNSPLHF. As DNA, the CDR3 is TGTGCCAGCAGTACATTCACCGGGACGGATAATTCACCCCTCCACTTT. The chain joins TRBV25-1 to TRBJ1-6, with D perhaps matching TRBD1 (5 bases). Germline V gene sequence: CDR1 MGHDK, CDR2 SYGVNS. The CDR3 sequence is 16 residues long. Trimming took off 5 bases at V and 5 bases at J, with 16 bases between the two ends.